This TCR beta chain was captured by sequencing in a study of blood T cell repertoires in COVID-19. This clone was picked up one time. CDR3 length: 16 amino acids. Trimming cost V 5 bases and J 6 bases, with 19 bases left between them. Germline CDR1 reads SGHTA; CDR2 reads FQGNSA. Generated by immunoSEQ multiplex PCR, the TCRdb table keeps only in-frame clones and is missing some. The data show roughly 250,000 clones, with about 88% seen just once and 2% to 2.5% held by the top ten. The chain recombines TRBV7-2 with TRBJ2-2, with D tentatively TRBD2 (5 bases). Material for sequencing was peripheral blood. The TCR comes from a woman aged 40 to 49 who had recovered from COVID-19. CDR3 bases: TGTGCCAGCAGCCCTATTTTGAGGGTTGTAGCCGGGGAGCTGTTTTTT. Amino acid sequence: CASSPILRVVAGELFF.